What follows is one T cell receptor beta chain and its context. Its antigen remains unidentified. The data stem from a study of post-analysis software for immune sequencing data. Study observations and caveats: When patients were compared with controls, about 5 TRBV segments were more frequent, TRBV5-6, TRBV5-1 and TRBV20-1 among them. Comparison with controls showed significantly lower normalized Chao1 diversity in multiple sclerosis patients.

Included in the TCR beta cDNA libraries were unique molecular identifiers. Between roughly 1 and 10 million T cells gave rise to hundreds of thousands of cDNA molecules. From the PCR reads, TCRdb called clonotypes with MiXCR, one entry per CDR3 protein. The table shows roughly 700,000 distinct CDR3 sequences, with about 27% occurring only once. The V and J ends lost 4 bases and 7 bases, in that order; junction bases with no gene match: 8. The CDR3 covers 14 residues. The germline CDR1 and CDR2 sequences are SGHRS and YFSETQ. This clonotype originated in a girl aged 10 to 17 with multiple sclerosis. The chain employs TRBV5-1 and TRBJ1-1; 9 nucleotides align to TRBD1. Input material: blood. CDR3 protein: CASSTYTGGIEAFF. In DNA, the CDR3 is TGCGCCAGCAGCACGTATACAGGGGGCATTGAAGCTTTCTTT.